The 11 T cell receptor beta chains listed next were all sequenced from one sample in a study of cytomegalovirus exposure and HLA in healthy donors. Both 60 Vbeta primers and 13 Jbeta primers went into the PCR. Sequencing was performed with immunoSEQ multiplex PCR; in TCRdb, only in-frame clones are kept and a portion is missing. The repertoire holds 150,000 to 200,000 clones, with nearly 80% as singletons. Material: PBMCs. The receptors shown here come from a female donor in good health and CMV-seronegative.

This sequence joins TRBV9 and TRBJ1-6; 8 nucleotides line up with TRBD1. The V gene end was trimmed by 2 bases and the J gene end by 7 bases; junction bases not matched to a gene: 8. CDR1 and CDR2 (germline): SGDLS, YYNGEE. The CDR3 is 16 amino acids. The CDR3 DNA reads as TGTGCCAGCAGCGTTATCAGGGGGCCGCGGAATTCACCCCTCCACTTT. It translates to CASSVIRGPRNSPLHF.

The chain has TRBV27 and TRBJ1-1; D perhaps matches TRBD1 (5 bases). CDR3 size: 14 residues. The V gene's germline CDR1 is MNHEY and CDR2 SMNVEV (reference sequence). The V end lost 5 bases, the J end lost 1 base, and 11 bases lay between the germline ends. The DNA of the CDR3 is TGTGCCAGCAGTCACCTAGGACAGAACACTGAAGCTTTCTTT. As protein: CASSHLGQNTEAFF.

V is TRBV5-1 and J is TRBJ2-1, with 8 bases matching TRBD2. This CDR3 contains 15 residues. Germline values: CDR1 SGHRS, CDR2 YFSETQ. V lost 4 bases and J lost 4; bases outside the gene matches: 7. The CDR3 protein is CASSPGGGMYNEQFF. CDR3 DNA sequence: TGCGCCAGCAGCCCCGGGGGGGGGATGTACAATGAGCAGTTCTTC.

The V and J genes are TRBV2 and TRBJ2-5; D gene uncertain. Germline V gene data show CDR1 as SNHLY and CDR2 as FYNNEI. There are 12 residues in the CDR3. The V gene lost 6 bases and the J gene lost 2 bases, with 7 bases spanning the gap. This chain's CDR3 is CASRRNQETQYF. For the CDR3, the DNA is TGTGCCAGCAGGAGGAATCAAGAGACCCAGTACTTC. Based on the CDR3 plus reference TRBV2 and TRBJ2-5, the full variable domain is EPEVTQTPSHQVTQMGQEVILRCVPISNHLYFYWYRQILGQKVEFLVSFYNNEISEKSEIFDDQFSVERPDGSNFTLKIRSTKLEDSAMYFCASRRNQETQYFGPGTRLLVL.

The chain couples TRBV5-4 to TRBJ1-1; 8 bases are a match to TRBD1. CDR1 is SGHNT and CDR2 is YYREEE in the germline V gene (reference sequence). The CDR3 length is 15 residues. The V segment lost 0 bases and the J segment 5 bases; nucleotides outside the gene matches: 6. The CDR3 DNA reads as TGTGCCAGCAGCTTGGGCAGGGGGCTGGGAACTGAAGCTTTCTTT. Translated: CASSLGRGLGTEAFF.

This chain links TRBV6-5 with TRBJ2-5; a possible D gene is TRBD2 (5 bases). CDR1 is MNHEY and CDR2 is SVGAGI in the germline V gene. V lost 4 bases, J lost 2 bases, and 8 bases lay in between. There are 13 residues in the CDR3. This chain's CDR3 is CASSFGLQETQYF. The CDR3 nucleotides are TGTGCCAGCAGTTTCGGACTGCAAGAGACCCAGTACTTC.

The chain employs TRBV19 and TRBJ2-6; 8 nucleotides line up with TRBD1. The CDR3 is made up of 13 amino acids. Per germline, CDR1 LNHDA and CDR2 SQIVND (reference sequence). V was pared by 5 bases and J by 8 bases, with 2 bases of the junction left unmatched. The CDR3 region is CASSRQGTNVLTF. The CDR3 DNA follows: TGTGCCAGTAGTCGACAGGGGACCAACGTCCTGACTTTC.

The J gene is TRBJ1-2, the V gene TRBV6-5, with a possible D match to TRBD1 (6 bases). Germline V CDR1 and CDR2: MNHEY, SVGAGI. The V gene lost 6 bases and the J gene lost 5 bases, with 16 bases spanning the gap. This CDR3 contains 14 residues. The DNA of the CDR3 is TGTGCCAGCAGCCACCGGGACATTAGTTATGGCTACACCTTC. Encoded protein: CASSHRDISYGYTF.

Of note for this clone: A much larger clone lies a single base off, so this may be a read error. V usage is TRBV7-6 and J usage is TRBJ1-1; no reliable D call. The germline gives CDR1 SGHVS, CDR2 FNYEAQ. The CDR3 sequence is 13 residues long. CDR3 bases: TGTACCAGCAGCTTAGTACAGCACACTGAAGCTTTCTTT. Translating gives CTSSLVQHTEAFF.

The chain links TRBV2 to TRBJ2-2; 8 positions match TRBD1. CDR1 and CDR2 from the germline V gene are SNHLY and FYNNEI. The CDR3 loop spans 14 amino acids. Unmatched junction bases numbered 10, after V lost 9 bases and J lost 7 bases. Here the CDR3 reads CASTTGVGLGELFF. The CDR3 DNA follows: TGTGCCAGTACGACAGGGGTCGGACTCGGGGAGCTGTTTTTT.

This chain links TRBV6-6 with TRBJ2-7, with 9 bases aligning to TRBD2. The germline V gene has CDR1 MNHNY and CDR2 SVGAGI (reference sequence). This CDR3 comprises 16 residues. The junction had 3 bases not matched to a gene; V was cut back by 0 bases and J by 0 bases. The CDR3 bases are TGTGCCAGCAGTTACTCTTTGACTAGCGGCTCCTACGAGCAGTACTTC. Translated: CASSYSLTSGSYEQYF.